This T cell receptor beta chain was captured by sequencing in a study of blood T cell repertoires in COVID-19. The overall study: T cells, B-cell-depleted T cells, or PBMCs provided the cDNA or gDNA that served as material.

The ends lost 3 bases at V and 3 bases at J; junction bases unmatched: 4. The germline V gene encodes CDR1 SGHNT and CDR2 YYREEE (reference sequence). This CDR3 region has 15 residues. Authors' data handling: Estimation of nucleated cell counts was performed using reference gene primer amplification. This table comes from immunoSEQ multiplex PCR, and its TCRdb copy is limited to in-frame clones, with some not included. D and trimming come from the DNA, and the V and J calls and clone size come from that table. Of 160,000 or so clones listed, roughly 80% are singletons. V is TRBV5-4 and J is TRBJ2-3, with 10 bases fitting TRBD2. The specimen sequenced was PBMCs or T cells enriched from blood (not recorded which). This receptor was identified in a woman aged 40 to 50 with acute COVID-19. DNA of the CDR3: TGTGCCAGCAGCTCTAGCGGGAGTAAAACAGATACGCAGTATTTT. Protein: CASSSSGSKTDTQYF.